The 4 T cell receptor beta chains presented below share a single source sample, sequenced in a study of identical twins. From the 5' RACE reads, TCRdb called clonotypes with MiXCR, one entry per CDR3 protein. The table includes more than 1.5 million distinct CDR3 sequences, roughly a third detected once. The sequencing sample was made of cord blood. These TCRs come from a newborn girl in good health.

This clonotype was seen more than once but under ten times. The V and J genes are TRBV10-3 and TRBJ2-1, with D hard to call. Per the germline V gene, CDR1 is ENHRY and CDR2 is SYGVKD. The CDR3 spans 13 residues. Between the trimmed V and J ends, which lost 3 bases and 4 bases, there was a span of 7 bases. The CDR3 region has the DNA TGTGCCATCAGTGACGTCGGTTACAATGAGCAGTTCTTC. As protein: CAISDVGYNEQFF.

This chain joins TRBV12-3 or TRBV12-4 and TRBJ1-1; perhaps TRBD1 as D (6 bases). The CDR3 length is 15 residues. V lost 6 bases and J lost 0, with 14 bases in between. The CDR3 loop reads CASSITTGLNTEAFF. DNA for the CDR3: TGTGCCAGCAGCATAACTACAGGGTTGAACACTGAAGCTTTCTTT.

The chain carries TRBV20-1 and TRBJ2-4, with TRBD1 matching over 8 bases. The DNA end favors TRBJ2-7, so the J call may be wrong. The CDR3 sequence is 13 residues long. The germline V gene has CDR1 DFQATT and CDR2 SNEGSKA (reference sequence). This chain's CDR3 is CSATDRGSSEQYF. As DNA, the CDR3 is TGCAGTGCTACCGACAGGGGAAGTTCCGAGCAGTACTTC.

Comment on this clonotype: Sequence at one end of the junction differs from germline and may be a read error. The CDR3 sequence is CASSFQTGSSGASVLTF. In DNA, the CDR3 is TGCGCCAGCAGCTTTCAAACAGGGTCCTCTGGGGCCAGCGTCCTGACTTTC. The chain links TRBV5-1 to TRBJ2-6; possible D gene TRBD1, 6 bases. Germline CDR1 SGHRS, CDR2 YFSETQ. The CDR3 has 17 amino acids.